This TCR beta chain is drawn from a study of cytomegalovirus exposure and HLA in healthy donors. J lost 3 bases, V lost 5 bases, and 10 bases had no gene match. The CDR3 contains 15 residues. Germline CDR1 LNHDA, CDR2 SQIVND (reference sequence). PCR amplification relied on 60 Vbeta primers (plus 13 Jbeta primers). The assay was immunoSEQ multiplex PCR, and TCRdb's table has in-frame clones only and misses some. The sample has about 150,000 clones, roughly 70% seen once; the top ten hold around 3%. The sequence was collected from a man between 40 and 49 years old in good health and CMV-seronegative. The sequenced sample consisted of PBMCs. The chain has TRBV19 and TRBJ2-7, with 7 bases matching TRBD2. This chain's CDR3 is CASSPPGLPRYEQYF. The CDR3 DNA is TGTGCCAGTAGTCCGCCGGGACTACCTCGCTACGAGCAGTACTTC. The variable domain in full, completed from reference TRBV19 and TRBJ2-7, reads DGGITQSPKYLFRKEGQNVTLSCEQNLNHDAMYWYRQDPGQGLRLIYYSQIVNDFQKGDIAEGYSVSREKKESFPLTVTSAQKNPTAFYLCASSPPGLPRYEQYFGPGTRLTVT.